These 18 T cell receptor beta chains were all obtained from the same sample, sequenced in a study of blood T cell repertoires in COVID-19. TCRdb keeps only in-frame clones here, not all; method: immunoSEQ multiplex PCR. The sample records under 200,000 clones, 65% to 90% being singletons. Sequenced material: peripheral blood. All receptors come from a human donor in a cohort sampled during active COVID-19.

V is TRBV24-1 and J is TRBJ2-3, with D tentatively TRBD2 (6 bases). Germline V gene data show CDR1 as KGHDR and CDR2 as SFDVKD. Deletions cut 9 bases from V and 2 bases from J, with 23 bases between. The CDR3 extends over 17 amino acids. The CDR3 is CATSPGTATRVTDTQYF. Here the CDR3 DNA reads TGTGCCACCTCCCCCGGGACCGCGACTAGGGTCACAGATACGCAGTATTTT.

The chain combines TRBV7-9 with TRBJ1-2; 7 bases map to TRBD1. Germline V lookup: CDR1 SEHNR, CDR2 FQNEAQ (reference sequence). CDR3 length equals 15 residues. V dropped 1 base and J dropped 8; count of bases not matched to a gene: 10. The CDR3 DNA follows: TGTGCCAGCAGCTTAGGTGAGGGGGCACCGATCGGCTACACCTTC. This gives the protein CASSLGEGAPIGYTF.

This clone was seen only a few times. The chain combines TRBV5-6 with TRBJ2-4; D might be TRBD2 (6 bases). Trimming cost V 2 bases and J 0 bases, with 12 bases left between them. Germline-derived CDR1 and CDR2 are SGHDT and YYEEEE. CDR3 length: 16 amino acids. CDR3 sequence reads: CASSFGGTGAKNIQYF. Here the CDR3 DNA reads TGTGCCAGCAGCTTCGGGGGAACGGGAGCCAAAAACATTCAGTACTTC.

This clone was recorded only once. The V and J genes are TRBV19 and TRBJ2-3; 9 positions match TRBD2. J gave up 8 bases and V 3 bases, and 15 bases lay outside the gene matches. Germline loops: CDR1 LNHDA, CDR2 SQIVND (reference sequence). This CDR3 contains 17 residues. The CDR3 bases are TGTGCCAGTAGTATCCGGGCCAGCGGGGGGTCTGCCGTTACGCAGTATTTT. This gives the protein CASSIRASGGSAVTQYF.

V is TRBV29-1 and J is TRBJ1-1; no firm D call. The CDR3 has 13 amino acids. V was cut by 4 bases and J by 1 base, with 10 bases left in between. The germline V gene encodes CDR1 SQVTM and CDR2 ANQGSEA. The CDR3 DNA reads TGCAGCGTTGTAGGACTTAGGAACACTGAAGCTTTCTTT. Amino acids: CSVVGLRNTEAFF.

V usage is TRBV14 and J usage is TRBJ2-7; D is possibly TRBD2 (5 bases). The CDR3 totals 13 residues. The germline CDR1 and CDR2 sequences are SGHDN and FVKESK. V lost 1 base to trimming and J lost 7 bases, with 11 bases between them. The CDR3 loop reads CASSQGGPREQYF. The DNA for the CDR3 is TGTGCCAGCAGCCAAGGCGGGCCTAGGGAGCAGTACTTC. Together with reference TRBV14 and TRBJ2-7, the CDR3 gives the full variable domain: EAGVTQFPSHSVIEKGQTVTLRCDPISGHDNLYWYRRVMGKEIKFLLHFVKESKQDESGMPNNRFLAERTGGTYSTLKVQPAELEDSGVYFCASSQGGPREQYFGPGTRLTVT.

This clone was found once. The CDR3 reads CASSSRGSNTEAFF. CDR3 coding DNA: TGTGCCAGCAGTTCCAGAGGGTCGAACACTGAAGCTTTCTTT. This chain connects TRBV6-2 or TRBV6-3 to TRBJ1-1, with D hard to call. Between the trimmed V and J ends, which lost 4 bases and 1 base, there was a span of 10 bases. CDR3 length: 14 amino acids. Germline assignment: CDR1 MNHEY and CDR2 SVGEGT.

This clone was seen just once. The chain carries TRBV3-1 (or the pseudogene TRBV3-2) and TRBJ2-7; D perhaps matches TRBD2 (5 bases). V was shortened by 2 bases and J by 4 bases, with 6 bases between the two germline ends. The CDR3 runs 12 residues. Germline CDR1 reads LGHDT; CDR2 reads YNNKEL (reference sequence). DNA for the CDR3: TGTGCCAGCAGCCAAACGGGATACGAGCAGTACTTC. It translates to CASSQTGYEQYF.

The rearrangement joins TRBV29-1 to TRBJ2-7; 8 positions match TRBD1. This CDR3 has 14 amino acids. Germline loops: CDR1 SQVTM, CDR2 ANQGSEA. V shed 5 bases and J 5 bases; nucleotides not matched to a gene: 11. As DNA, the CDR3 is TGCAGCGTTCCCAGGGGGCTGTTAGGGGACGAGCAGTACTTC. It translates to CSVPRGLLGDEQYF.

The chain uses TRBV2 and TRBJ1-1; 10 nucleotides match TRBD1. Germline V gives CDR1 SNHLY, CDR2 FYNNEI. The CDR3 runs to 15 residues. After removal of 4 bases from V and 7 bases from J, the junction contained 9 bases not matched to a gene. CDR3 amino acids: CASSGQGARLVEAFF. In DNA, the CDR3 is TGTGCCAGCAGTGGACAGGGGGCGCGATTAGTTGAAGCTTTCTTT.

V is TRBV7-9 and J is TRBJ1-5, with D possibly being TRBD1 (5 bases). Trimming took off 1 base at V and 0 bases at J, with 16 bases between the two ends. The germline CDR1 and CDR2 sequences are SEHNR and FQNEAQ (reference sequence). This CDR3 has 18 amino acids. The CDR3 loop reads CASSLDLGQGYSNQPQHF. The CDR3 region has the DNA TGTGCCAGCAGCTTAGACTTGGGCCAGGGCTATAGCAATCAGCCCCAGCATTTT. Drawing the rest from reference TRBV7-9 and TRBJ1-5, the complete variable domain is DTGVSQNPRHKITKRGQNVTFRCDPISEHNRLYWYRQTLGQGPEFLTYFQNEAQLEKSRLLSDRFSAERPKGSFSTLEIQRTEQGDSAMYLCASSLDLGQGYSNQPQHFGDGTRLSIL.

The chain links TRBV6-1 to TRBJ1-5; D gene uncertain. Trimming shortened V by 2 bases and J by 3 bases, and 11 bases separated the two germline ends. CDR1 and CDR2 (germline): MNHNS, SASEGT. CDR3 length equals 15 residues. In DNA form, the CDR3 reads TGTGCCAGCAGTGAATCATTGAGTCCCAATCAGCCCCAGCATTTT. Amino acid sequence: CASSESLSPNQPQHF.

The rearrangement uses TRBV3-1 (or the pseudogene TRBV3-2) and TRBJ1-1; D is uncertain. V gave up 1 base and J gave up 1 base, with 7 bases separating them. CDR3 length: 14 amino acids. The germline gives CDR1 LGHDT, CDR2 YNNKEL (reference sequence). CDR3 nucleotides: TGTGCCAGCAGCCAAGGATCTAAGAACACTGAAGCTTTCTTT. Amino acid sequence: CASSQGSKNTEAFF.

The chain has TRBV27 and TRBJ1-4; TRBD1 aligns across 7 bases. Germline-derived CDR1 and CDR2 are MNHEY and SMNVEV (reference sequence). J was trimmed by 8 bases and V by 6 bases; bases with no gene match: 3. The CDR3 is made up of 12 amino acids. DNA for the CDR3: TGTGCCAGCAGGCCCAGGGGGGAAAAACTGTTTTTT. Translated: CASRPRGEKLFF.

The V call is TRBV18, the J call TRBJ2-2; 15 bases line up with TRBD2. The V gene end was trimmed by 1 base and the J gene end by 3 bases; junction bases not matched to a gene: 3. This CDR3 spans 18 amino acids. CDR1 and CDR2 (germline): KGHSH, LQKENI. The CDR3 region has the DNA TGTGCCAGCTCACCACTGGGACTAGCGGGAGGAGACACCGGGGAGCTGTTTTTT. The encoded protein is CASSPLGLAGGDTGELFF.

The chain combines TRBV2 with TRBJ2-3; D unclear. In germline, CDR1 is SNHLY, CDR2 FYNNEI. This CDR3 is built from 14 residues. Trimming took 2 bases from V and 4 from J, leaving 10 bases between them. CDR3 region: CASSELSEPDTQYF. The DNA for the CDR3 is TGTGCCAGCAGTGAACTATCGGAGCCAGATACGCAGTATTTT.

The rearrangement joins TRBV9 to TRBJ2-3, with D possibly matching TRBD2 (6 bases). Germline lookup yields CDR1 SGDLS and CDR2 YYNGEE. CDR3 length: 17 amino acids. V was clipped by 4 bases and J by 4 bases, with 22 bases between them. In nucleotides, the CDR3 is TGTGCCAGCAGCCCCCAGGGCGGGGCCCAGGGAGCAGATACGCAGTATTTT. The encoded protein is CASSPQGGAQGADTQYF.

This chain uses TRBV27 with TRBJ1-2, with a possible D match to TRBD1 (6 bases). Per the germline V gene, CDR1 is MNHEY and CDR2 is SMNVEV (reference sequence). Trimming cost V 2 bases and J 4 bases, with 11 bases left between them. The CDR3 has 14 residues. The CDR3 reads CASSLQGMSYGYTF. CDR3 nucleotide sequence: TGTGCCAGCAGTTTACAGGGGATGAGCTATGGCTACACCTTC.